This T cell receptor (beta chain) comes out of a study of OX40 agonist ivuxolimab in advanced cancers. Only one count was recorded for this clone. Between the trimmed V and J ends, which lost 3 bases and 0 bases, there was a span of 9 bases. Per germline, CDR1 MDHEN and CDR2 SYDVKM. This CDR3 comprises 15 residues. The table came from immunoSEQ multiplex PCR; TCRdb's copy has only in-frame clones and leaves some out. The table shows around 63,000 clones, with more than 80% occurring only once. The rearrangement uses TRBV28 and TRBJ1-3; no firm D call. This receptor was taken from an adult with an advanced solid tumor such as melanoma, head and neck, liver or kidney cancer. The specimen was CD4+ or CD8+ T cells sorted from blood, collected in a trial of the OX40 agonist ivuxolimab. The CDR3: CASSLLGSSGNTIYF. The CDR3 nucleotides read TGTGCCAGCAGTTTGCTCGGCAGCTCTGGAAACACCATATATTTT.